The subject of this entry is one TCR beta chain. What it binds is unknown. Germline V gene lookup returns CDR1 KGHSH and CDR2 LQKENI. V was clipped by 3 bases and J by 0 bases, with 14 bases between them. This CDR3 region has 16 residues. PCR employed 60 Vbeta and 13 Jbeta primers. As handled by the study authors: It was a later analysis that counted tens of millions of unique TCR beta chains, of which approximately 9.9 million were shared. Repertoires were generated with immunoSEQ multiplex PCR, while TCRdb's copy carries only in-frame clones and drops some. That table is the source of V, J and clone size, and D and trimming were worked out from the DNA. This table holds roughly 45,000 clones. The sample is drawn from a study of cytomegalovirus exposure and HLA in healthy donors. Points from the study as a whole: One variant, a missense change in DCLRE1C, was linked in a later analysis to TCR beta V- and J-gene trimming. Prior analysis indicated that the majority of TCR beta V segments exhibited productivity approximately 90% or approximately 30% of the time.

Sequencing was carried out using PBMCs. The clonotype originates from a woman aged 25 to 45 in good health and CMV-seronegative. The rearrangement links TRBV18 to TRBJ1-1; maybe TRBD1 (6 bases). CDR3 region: CASSPPTGAMNTEAFF. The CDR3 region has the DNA TGTGCCAGCTCACCTCCGACAGGAGCCATGAACACTGAAGCTTTCTTT.